The TCR beta chain described here comes from a study of blood T cell repertoires in COVID-19. For recovered donors of Cohort 3, there were two negative PCRs, clearance, or symptom resolution. V lost 1 base, J lost 3 bases, and 8 bases stayed unmatched. The CDR3 spans 16 residues. Only in-frame clones appear in the TCRdb table, and some are missing; sequencing was by immunoSEQ multiplex PCR. The data contain about 300,000 clones, about nine tenths of them singletons. The sample consisted of PBMCs or T cells enriched from blood (not recorded which). This sequence originates from a woman between 18 and 29 years old who had recovered from COVID-19. This sequence joins TRBV23-1 and TRBJ2-7; 8 bases agree with TRBD1. TRBV23-1 is recorded as an ORF, its role being uncertain. CDR3 in amino acids: CASSQFLDRDIYEQYF. CDR3 bases: TGCGCCAGCAGTCAATTTCTGGACAGGGATATCTACGAGCAGTACTTC.